The present T cell receptor beta chain was sequenced within a study of control samples from healthy donors and cancer patients. Profiling relied on immunoSEQ multiplex PCR, and the TCRdb table lists in-frame clones only, not all of them. The sample has 28,000 or so clones, around four fifths seen once; the top ten hold about a quarter. Germline CDR1 and CDR2: LGHNT and FRNRAP. V gave up 4 bases and J gave up 2 bases, with 24 bases separating them. The CDR3 is 18 amino acids. The specimen sequenced was PBMCs. The source is a man aged 55 to 70 with colorectal cancer. The chain links TRBV12-5 to TRBJ2-7; D call uncertain. CDR3: CASGSTRTSVRLAYEQYF. CDR3 DNA sequence: TGTGCTAGTGGTTCTACCCGAACCAGTGTGCGCTTGGCCTACGAGCAGTACTTC.